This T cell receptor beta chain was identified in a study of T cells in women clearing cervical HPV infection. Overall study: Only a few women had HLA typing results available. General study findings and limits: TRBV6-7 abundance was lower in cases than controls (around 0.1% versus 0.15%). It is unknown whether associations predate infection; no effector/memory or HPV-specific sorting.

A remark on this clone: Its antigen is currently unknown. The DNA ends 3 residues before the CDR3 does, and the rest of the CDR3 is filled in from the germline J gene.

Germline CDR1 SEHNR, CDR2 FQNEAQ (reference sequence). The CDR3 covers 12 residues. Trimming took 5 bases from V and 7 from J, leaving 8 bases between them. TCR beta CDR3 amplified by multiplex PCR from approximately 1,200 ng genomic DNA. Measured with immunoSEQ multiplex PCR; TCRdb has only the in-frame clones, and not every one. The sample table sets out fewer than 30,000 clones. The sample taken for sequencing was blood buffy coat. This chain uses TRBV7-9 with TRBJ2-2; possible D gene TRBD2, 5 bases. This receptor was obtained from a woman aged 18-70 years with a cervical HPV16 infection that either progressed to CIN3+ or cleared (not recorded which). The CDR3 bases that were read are TGTGCCAGCAGCGTGGACTTCGGGGAG. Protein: CASSVDFGE. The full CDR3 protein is CASSVDFGELFF. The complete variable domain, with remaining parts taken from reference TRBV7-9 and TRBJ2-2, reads DTGVSQNPRHKITKRGQNVTFRCDPISEHNRLYWYRQTLGQGPEFLTYFQNEAQLEKSRLLSDRFSAERPKGSFSTLEIQRTEQGDSAMYLCASSVDFGELFFGEGSRLTVL.